Following are 13 T cell receptor beta chains from one sample sequenced in a study of shared T cell receptors in the human thymus. Sequenced by immunoSEQ multiplex PCR; TCRdb stores in-frame clones only, minus some. The data hold 500,000 to 850,000 clones, with 80% to 90% observed a single time. This same sample was also part of a study on human thymus T cells.

Sequencing was performed on thymocytes. These receptors were taken from a boy under two years old with a congenital heart defect.

The chain carries TRBV11-1 and TRBJ1-6; 8 bases fit TRBD1. The J segment lost 3 bases and the V segment lost 5 bases, leaving 6 bases of the junction unmatched. This CDR3 has 16 residues. Germline V gives CDR1 SGHAT, CDR2 FQDESV (reference sequence). CDR3 sequence (DNA): TGTGCCAGCAGCCCAAACGGACAGGGCTATAATTCACCCCTCCACTTT. Amino acid sequence: CASSPNGQGYNSPLHF.

The chain employs TRBV15 and TRBJ1-5; TRBD1 matches 11 bases. The length of the CDR3 is 17 residues. The trim removed 0 bases at V and 4 bases at J, leaving 5 bases unmatched. Germline CDR1 LNHNV, CDR2 YYDKDF (reference sequence). DNA for the CDR3: TGTGCCACCAGCAGAGATATGGGGACAGGGGGGAATCAGCCCCAGCATTTT. It yields the protein CATSRDMGTGGNQPQHF.

The chain couples TRBV14 to TRBJ1-2, with D perhaps matching TRBD1 (6 bases). The V and J ends lost 4 bases and 3 bases respectively, with 24 bases between them. The length of the CDR3 is 18 residues. From germline, CDR1 is SGHDN and CDR2 FVKESK. CDR3 bases: TGTGCCAGCAGCCTCAAGGAGCCCGACAGGAGATCCCACTATGGCTACACCTTC. It is translated as CASSLKEPDRRSHYGYTF.

The rearrangement uses TRBV5-1 and TRBJ2-7; 9 bases agree with TRBD2. The length of the CDR3 is 16 residues. The V segment lost 3 bases and the J segment 2 bases; nucleotides outside the gene matches: 9. Germline CDR1 reads SGHRS; CDR2 reads YFSETQ. The CDR3 loop reads CASSSLPGTSPYEQYF. For the CDR3, the DNA is TGCGCCAGCAGCTCGCTCCCCGGGACTAGCCCCTACGAGCAGTACTTC.

The chain joins TRBV28 to TRBJ1-3, with a tentative D call TRBD1 (6 bases). The CDR3 loop spans 17 amino acids. V was cut by 5 bases and J by 8 bases, with 25 bases left in between. The germline CDR1 and CDR2 sequences are MDHEN and SYDVKM. CDR3 protein: CASSPPLGGSRRDTIYF. As DNA, the CDR3 is TGTGCCAGCAGTCCACCCCTTGGGGGCAGTCGACGAGACACCATATATTTT.

In nucleotides, the CDR3 is TGCGCCAGCAGCCAAGATGGCAGGTTCTACGAGCAGTACTTC. Its translation: CASSQDGRFYEQYF. The chain has TRBV4-1 and TRBJ2-7; D remains unclear. From germline, CDR1 is MGHRA and CDR2 YSYEKL. The V end lost 0 bases, the J end lost 3 bases, and 9 bases lay between the germline ends. The length of the CDR3 is 14 residues.

V gene TRBV6-1 combines with J gene TRBJ2-1, with a possible D match to TRBD2 (6 bases). Per germline, CDR1 MNHNS and CDR2 SASEGT. Between the trimmed V and J ends, which lost 7 bases and 5 bases, there was a span of 18 bases. The CDR3 extends over 15 amino acids. The CDR3 sequence: CASTPIRASDNEQFF. The DNA of the CDR3 is TGTGCCAGCACTCCGATCCGGGCTAGCGACAATGAGCAGTTCTTC.

V is TRBV19 and J is TRBJ2-2; D possibly corresponds to TRBD2 (6 bases). The CDR3 extends over 18 amino acids. Germline loops: CDR1 LNHDA, CDR2 SQIVND (reference sequence). V shed 5 bases and J shed 0 bases, with 19 bases lying between them. CDR3 residues: CASSFPLLAATNTGELFF. Here the CDR3 DNA reads TGTGCCAGTAGTTTCCCCTTACTAGCAGCCACGAACACCGGGGAGCTGTTTTTT.

Only one count was recorded for this clone. CDR3 in amino acids: CASTSGLRDTQYF. CDR3 in DNA: TGTGCCAGCACGAGCGGCCTTCGGGATACGCAGTATTTT. The chain uses TRBV28 and TRBJ2-3, with a possible D match to TRBD2 (5 bases). Trimming left V 7 bases short and J 6 bases short, with 14 bases between. CDR3 length: 13 residues. Germline V gene sequence: CDR1 MDHEN, CDR2 SYDVKM.

This rearrangement joins TRBV4-3 to TRBJ2-7; 12 nucleotides align to TRBD2. The germline gives CDR1 LGHNA, CDR2 YSLEER. The CDR3 has 20 residues. Trimming at V came to 1 base and at J to 0 bases, leaving 13 bases not matched to a gene. This CDR3 reads CASSQVFGTSGFDSSYEQYF. CDR3 sequence (DNA): TGCGCCAGCAGCCAAGTCTTCGGGACTAGCGGGTTCGATAGCTCCTACGAGCAGTACTTC.

The chain is built from TRBV5-4 and TRBJ2-5; 8 positions agree with TRBD2. The CDR3 runs to 17 residues. Trimming took 0 bases from V and 2 from J; bases not matched to a gene: 9. The germline gives CDR1 SGHNT, CDR2 YYREEE (reference sequence). In nucleotides, the CDR3 is TGTGCCAGCAGCTTGGCGACTGGACTAGCTCTGCAAGAGACCCAGTACTTC. Translation: CASSLATGLALQETQYF.

This chain joins TRBV28 and TRBJ1-5, with 7 nucleotides matching TRBD1. This CDR3 region has 15 residues. The V gene's germline CDR1 is MDHEN and CDR2 SYDVKM. With 8 bases clipped from V and 7 bases from J, the junction kept 14 bases outside the gene matches. The CDR3, as DNA: TGTGCCAGCGCCGTATCCCCCACAGGGGACCAGCCCCAGCATTTT. It is translated as CASAVSPTGDQPQHF.

The chain combines TRBV27 with TRBJ2-5; D unresolved. V lost 4 bases, J lost 2 bases, and 11 bases lay in between. The CDR3 covers 14 residues. Germline CDR1 is MNHEY and CDR2 is SMNVEV (reference sequence). The CDR3 is CASSSRGSQETQYF. DNA of the CDR3: TGTGCCAGCAGTTCCCGTGGTAGTCAAGAGACCCAGTACTTC.